This T cell receptor beta chain was sequenced for a study of cytomegalovirus exposure and HLA in healthy donors. At the level of the study: Earlier sequencing of approximately 180 million T cells yielded nearly 120 million unique TCR beta sequences. Findings and limits, study-wide: A classifier reportedly called cytomegalovirus status with high sensitivity and specificity.

Germline CDR1 reads MNHEY; CDR2 reads SVGAGI. The CDR3 has 13 residues. Between the trimmed V and J ends, which lost 6 bases and 0 bases, there was a span of 8 bases. Both 60 Vbeta primers and 13 Jbeta primers went into the PCR. Some clones are missing from TCRdb's copy, which holds only in-frame ones; the method was immunoSEQ multiplex PCR. The table has about 94,000 clones, more than 75% seen once. Comment on this clone: Its antigen is unidentified.

The receptor was derived from a middle-aged woman in good health and CMV-seronegative. Source material: PBMCs. The rearrangement links TRBV6-5 to TRBJ2-5; tentatively, D is TRBD2 (6 bases). The CDR3 spells CASRTGDQETQYF. The CDR3 bases are TGTGCCAGCAGAACGGGAGACCAAGAGACCCAGTACTTC.